The 15 T cell receptor beta chains below were found in one sample sequenced in a study of molecular identifiers for immune sequencing clone quantification. One entry per CDR3 protein, called by TCRdb with MiXCR from the PCR reads. The data contain roughly 40,000 distinct CDR3 sequences, about 18% of them singletons. The sample was naive CD8+ T cells from blood, with Jurkat cell RNA spiked in. The subset is: FACS-sorted CD8+CD4-CCR7+CD45RA+ naive T cells. The receptors originated from a human donor in good health. Some libraries in this study had Jurkat cell RNA spiked in.

In the case of this clonotype: A read error is possible here, since a much larger clone lies one base away. V gene TRBV24-1 combines with J gene TRBJ2-1; 8 nucleotides align to TRBD2. Germline CDR1 is KGHDR and CDR2 is SFDVKD. The CDR3 is made up of 13 amino acids. Trimming took 7 bases from V and 9 from J; bases not matched to a gene: 7. CDR3 bases: TGTGCCACCAGCTGGCGGGAGGACACTGAGCAGTTCTTC. It encodes CATSWREDTEQFF.

This clonotype has a count of ten or more. The rearrangement links TRBV28 to TRBJ2-1, with a tentative D call TRBD2 (6 bases). The CDR3 totals 14 residues. Germline loops: CDR1 MDHEN, CDR2 SYDVKM. V was cut by 6 bases and J by 1 base, with 10 bases left in between. CDR3 DNA sequence: TGTGCCAGCAGATTAGCGGAGTCCTACAATGAGCAGTTCTTC. It yields the protein CASRLAESYNEQFF.

On this clonotype itself: A much bigger clone sits one base away, suggesting this may be a read error. The chain has TRBV28 and TRBJ2-1; D gene ambiguous. Per germline, CDR1 MDHEN and CDR2 SYDVKM. The CDR3 is 14 amino acids. The CDR3 sequence is CPSRWSSSYNEQFF. CDR3 in DNA: TGTCCCAGCAGATGGTCAAGCTCCTACAATGAGCAGTTCTTC.

In its sample, this clonotype was seen many times. This sequence joins TRBV28 and TRBJ1-4, with D possibly being TRBD1 (6 bases). The CDR3 consists of 14 residues. Deletions cut 6 bases from V and 2 bases from J, with 10 bases between. Germline V gene data show CDR1 as MDHEN and CDR2 as SYDVKM. The CDR3 reads CASSPDRTNEKLFF. The DNA for the CDR3 is TGTGCCAGCAGCCCCGACAGGACTAATGAAAAACTGTTTTTT. Variable domain in full (rest from reference TRBV28 and TRBJ1-4): DVKVTQSSRYLVKRTGEKVFLECVQDMDHENMFWYRQDPGLGLRLIYFSYDVKMKEKGDIPEGYSVSREKKERFSLILESASTNQTSMYLCASSPDRTNEKLFFGSGTQLSVL.

Comment on this clonotype: The junction departs from the called germline gene at one end, perhaps through a read error. This rearrangement joins TRBV7-6 to TRBJ2-5; tentative D call: TRBD1 (6 bases). Germline-derived CDR1 and CDR2 are SGHVS and FNYEAQ. The CDR3 covers 16 residues. This CDR3 reads CASSWGPRAVGETQHF. In DNA, the CDR3 is TGTGCCAGCAGTTGGGGGCCTCGCGCGGTAGGAGAGACCCAGCACTTC.

This clonotype was recorded at least ten times. The chain couples TRBV6-4 to TRBJ2-3, with 7 positions matching TRBD1. CDR3 length: 16 amino acids. Losses at the gene ends were 3 bases for V and 2 bases for J; bases not matched to a gene: 8. Germline V gene sequence: CDR1 MRHNA, CDR2 SNTAGT. This chain's CDR3 is CASSDYPGGFTDTQYF. The DNA of the CDR3 is TGTGCCAGCAGTGATTATCCAGGGGGATTCACAGATACGCAGTATTTT.

Details on this clonotype: Compared with germline, one end of the junction differs, possibly owing to a read error. The chain has TRBV12-3 or TRBV12-4 and TRBJ2-7; D uncertain. CDR3 length: 11 residues. The CDR3 DNA reads TGTGCCAGCAGTTTAGCCTACGAGCGGTACTTC. It codes for CASSLAYERYF.

There are many counts of this clonotype. V gene TRBV7-6 combines with J gene TRBJ1-6; D remains ambiguous. The V end lost 5 bases, the J end lost 10 bases, and 12 bases lay between the germline ends. The CDR3 consists of 13 residues. Per germline, CDR1 SGHVS and CDR2 FNYEAQ. The CDR3 DNA reads as TGTGCCAGCAGCGGTGGGAGTGGCTCACCCCTCCACTTT. Translated, it gives CASSGGSGSPLHF.

As for this clonotype: Because it lacks the conserved phenylalanine or tryptophan at the end, this CDR3 is likely a read error. No DNA is shown, since the ends of the CDR3 on it are uncertain; the CDR3 is the one TCRdb lists. The rearrangement links TRBV28 to TRBJ2-5; TRBD1, the table's D call, lacks a check against the DNA. Germline loops: CDR1 MDHEN, CDR2 SYDVKM. Including both end residues, the CDR3 is 15 amino acids long. CDR3 amino acids: CASSSLREGAETQHL.

The sample holds many counts of this clonotype. The genes are TRBV18 and TRBJ2-2, with TRBD1 matching over 8 bases. Trimming took 8 bases from V and 3 from J; bases not matched to a gene: 5. Germline CDR1 and CDR2: KGHSH and LQKENI. There are 14 residues in the CDR3. The CDR3 region has the DNA TGTGCCAGCCAATTGACAGGGGACACCGGGGAGCTGTTTTTT. It specifies CASQLTGDTGELFF.

In this sample, this clonotype turned up a few times. This chain joins TRBV28 and TRBJ2-7; 9 nucleotides agree with TRBD1. CDR1 and CDR2 (germline): MDHEN, SYDVKM. This CDR3 is built from 14 residues. J lost 6 bases, V lost 6 bases, and 9 bases had no gene match. CDR3 loop: CASSQTGGIGEQYF. The CDR3 region has the DNA TGTGCCAGCAGCCAGACAGGGGGTATCGGCGAGCAGTACTTC.

Many counts were recorded for this clonotype. V usage is TRBV19 and J usage is TRBJ1-1; D uncertain. Germline V lookup: CDR1 LNHDA, CDR2 SQIVND (reference sequence). Trimming cost V 2 bases and J 5 bases, with 9 bases left between them. The CDR3 consists of 13 residues. The chain's CDR3 is CASSILTGTEAFF. The DNA of the CDR3 is TGTGCCAGTAGTATACTAACCGGGACTGAAGCTTTCTTT.

This clonotype appeared many times. J is TRBJ1-1 and V is TRBV7-6, with 7 bases fitting TRBD1. The junction had 4 bases not matched to a gene; V was cut back by 5 bases and J by 1 base. The CDR3 is 14 amino acids. CDR1 and CDR2 from the germline V gene are SGHVS and FNYEAQ. The CDR3 here is CASSERQGNTEAFF. The CDR3 coding sequence is TGTGCCAGCAGCGAAAGACAGGGGAACACTGAAGCTTTCTTT.

This clonotype has ten or more counts. The chain uses TRBV4-1 and TRBJ2-7; no clear D. The length of the CDR3 is 12 residues. The V and J ends lost 1 base and 7 bases respectively, with 8 bases between them. The V gene's germline CDR1 is MGHRA and CDR2 YSYEKL. The chain's CDR3 is CASSQVEREQYF. The CDR3 DNA follows: TGCGCCAGCAGCCAAGTTGAACGGGAGCAGTACTTC.

In this sample, this clonotype turned up many times. V usage is TRBV10-3 and J usage is TRBJ2-7; 7 positions match TRBD1. Germline V gene data show CDR1 as ENHRY and CDR2 as SYGVKD. The CDR3 contains 15 residues. V shed 7 bases and J 6 bases; nucleotides not matched to a gene: 15. CDR3 protein: CAITDPDRWSVEQYF. CDR3 nucleotide sequence: TGTGCCATCACCGACCCGGACAGGTGGTCGGTCGAGCAGTACTTC.